The entry below describes one T cell receptor (beta chain). Its antigen is not identified. Time point here: baseline, week 1 (first vaccination visit). Treatment in this sample: pre-vaccination baseline after standard-of-care therapy. This record comes from a study of a mutant IDH1 vaccine in newly diagnosed glioma. Overall study context: The treated group averaged approximately 42 years old and was about 60% male, approximately 38% female. Most patients had radiochemotherapy with temozolomide before enrollment; others had one alone. General study results and limits: Researchers report vaccine-induced immune responses in roughly 93% of patients. Shifts in the top peripheral T cell clonotypes seemed unrelated to pseudoprogression.

Only in-frame clones appear in the TCRdb table, and some are missing; sequencing was by immunoSEQ multiplex PCR. The sample has tens of thousands of clones, approximately 80% seen once. The sample consisted of PBMCs, taken from a glioma patient treated with radiotherapy, temozolomide or both. The clonotype originates from a young man with glioma.

The CDR3 region has the DNA TGTGCCAGCTCACCTAACACCGTCAGCAGGGCCGGGGCCAACGTCCTGACTTTC. It translates to CASSPNTVSRAGANVLTF. The V and J genes are TRBV18 and TRBJ2-6, with D perhaps matching TRBD1 (5 bases). The CDR3 totals 18 residues. The V end was cut by 3 bases, the J end by 4 bases, with 19 bases between. CDR1 KGHSH and CDR2 LQKENI come from the germline V gene.